This TCR beta chain was recovered during a study of cytomegalovirus exposure and HLA in healthy donors. Study-level results: Data from an earlier analysis indicated that most TCR beta V segments were productive either about 87% or about 30% of the time.

The study ran its PCR with 60 Vbeta and 13 Jbeta primers. Profiled with immunoSEQ multiplex PCR; TCRdb holds only in-frame clones, not every one. The sample holds approximately 170,000 clones; about 76% are singletons and the top ten take about 5%. Worth noting for this clone: Antigen: not known. The same CDR3 is also encoded by other DNA sequences in this sample.

The ends lost 6 bases at V and 6 bases at J; junction bases unmatched: 4. This CDR3 has 15 residues. The germline V gene encodes CDR1 ENHRY and CDR2 SYGVKD. The source is a woman between 18 and 29 years old in good health and CMV-seropositive. This chain joins TRBV10-3 and TRBJ2-2; 13 bases match TRBD2. The material sequenced was PBMCs. CDR3 amino acids: CAISGGLAGAGELFF. For the CDR3, the DNA is TGTGCCATCAGCGGTGGACTAGCGGGGGCCGGGGAGCTGTTTTTT.